A selection of T cell receptor beta chains follows, all from one sample in a study of regulatory T cells in long-lasting Graves disease. MiXCR, applied by TCRdb to the multiplex PCR reads, yields one record per CDR3 protein. The sample gives fewer than 600,000 distinct CDR3 sequences, 22% of which show up once; over 10% is in the top ten. Sequenced here: peripheral blood mononuclear cells (PBMCs), sampled when the disease was refractory, from a patient treated with antithyroid drugs. These receptors originate from a female donor with Graves disease. CDR3s include the opening cysteine and the closing phenylalanine or tryptophan. D genes are given only for firm matches. Clone size, where shown, is once, few, many, or a class for clones that have expanded.

>TRBJ1-5|TRBV12-3/TRBV12-4|many|.
CASSPRGDQQPQHF
TGTGCCAGCAGTCCCCGGGGGGACCAACAGCCCCAGCATTTT
>TRBJ2-7|TRBV20-1|many|.
CSADPDTNYEQYF
TGCAGTGCAGACCCGGACACGAACTACGAGCAGTACTTC
>TRBJ2-1|TRBV12-5|.|.
CASGPGGTEQFF
TGTGCTAGTGGACCTGGGGGGACTGAGCAGTTCTTC
>TRBJ1-4|TRBV2|many|.
CASSEWGGEKLFF
TGTGCCAGCAGTGAATGGGGGGGTGAAAAACTGTTTTTT
>TRBJ2-1|TRBV28|few|.
CASSLERMRQFF
TGTGCCAGCAGTTTGGAACGGATGAGGCAGTTCTTC
>TRBJ2-7|TRBV7-2|.|.
CASSLSGNSDYEQYF
TGTGCCAGCAGCTTATCTGGTAACAGCGACTACGAGCAGTACTTC
>TRBJ1-2|TRBV6-2/TRBV6-3|many|.
CASSKRDNRGYTF
TGTGCCAGCAGTAAGCGGGACAATCGAGGCTACACCTTC
>TRBJ1-1|TRBV12-3/TRBV12-4|many|TRBD1
CASNLGQGASTEAFF
TGTGCCAGCAATTTGGGACAGGGGGCTTCCACTGAAGCTTTCTTT
>TRBJ2-5|TRBV6-1|many|.
CASSPVPRGRETQYF
TGTGCCAGCAGCCCGGTGCCCAGGGGAAGGGAGACCCAGTACTTC
>TRBJ1-2|TRBV28|many|.
CASSPFESHYGYTF
TGTGCCAGCTCCCCTTTCGAGAGCCACTATGGCTACACCTTC
>TRBJ2-7|TRBV20-1|.|TRBD2
CSAREGSGREYEQYF
TGCAGTGCTAGAGAGGGTAGCGGGAGGGAGTACGAGCAGTACTTC
>TRBJ1-2|TRBV10-3|.|TRBD1
CAISKGQGYYGYTF
TGTGCCATCAGTAAGGGACAGGGGTACTATGGCTACACCTTC
>TRBJ1-1|TRBV18|many|.
CASSPKTEAFF
TGTGCCAGCTCACCAAAGACTGAAGCTTTCTTT
>TRBJ2-2|TRBV2|many|TRBD2
CASKGLANTGELFF
TGTGCCAGTAAGGGACTAGCGAACACCGGGGAGCTGTTTTTT
>TRBJ1-5|TRBV6-1|many|.
CASSKGRLVQPQHF
TGTGCCAGCAGCAAGGGACGATTAGTTCAGCCCCAGCATTTT
>TRBJ1-5|TRBV6-1|many|TRBD1
CASIWTGAKHQPQHF
TGTGCCAGCATTTGGACAGGGGCTAAACATCAGCCCCAGCATTTT
>TRBJ2-1|TRBV7-3|.|.
CASSLTDREQFF
TGTGCCAGCAGCTTAACGGACCGCGAGCAGTTCTTC
>TRBJ1-2|TRBV20-1|.|.
CSAPQGGYSYTF
TGCAGTGCCCCGCAGGGAGGGTATAGCTACACCTTC
>TRBJ1-6|TRBV12-5|many|.
CASAQQGNSPLHF
TGTGCTAGTGCCCAACAGGGCAATTCACCCCTCCACTTT
>TRBJ2-6|TRBV6-1|many|.
CASSPEQAGANVLTF
TGTGCCAGCAGTCCAGAGCAGGCTGGGGCCAACGTCCTGACTTTC
>TRBJ2-7|TRBV7-9|.|.
CASSSLGRGAYEQYF
TGTGCCAGCAGTTCCCTCGGCAGGGGGGCTTACGAGCAGTACTTC
>TRBJ1-1|TRBV2|many|TRBD1
CASKILQGEGTEAFF
TGTGCCAGCAAGATACTGCAGGGGGAGGGCACTGAAGCTTTCTTT
>TRBJ1-1|TRBV10-3|many|.
CAINRDNTEAFF
TGTGCCATCAACAGGGATAATACTGAAGCTTTCTTT
>TRBJ1-1|TRBV28|many|.
CASAGGLNTEAFF
TGTGCCAGCGCCGGGGGGTTGAACACTGAAGCTTTCTTT
>TRBJ2-7|TRBV12-3/TRBV12-4|many|TRBD2
CASSLGLTSGRRDEQYF
TGTGCCAGCAGTTTGGGCCTGACTAGCGGTCGACGGGACGAGCAGTACTTC
>TRBJ2-5|TRBV28|many|.
CASSLLGGRETQYF
TGTGCCAGCAGTTTATTAGGAGGAAGAGAGACCCAGTACTTC
>TRBJ1-6|TRBV5-1|many|.
CASSSQTANSPLHF
TGCGCCAGCAGCTCTCAGACAGCTAATTCACCCCTCCACTTT